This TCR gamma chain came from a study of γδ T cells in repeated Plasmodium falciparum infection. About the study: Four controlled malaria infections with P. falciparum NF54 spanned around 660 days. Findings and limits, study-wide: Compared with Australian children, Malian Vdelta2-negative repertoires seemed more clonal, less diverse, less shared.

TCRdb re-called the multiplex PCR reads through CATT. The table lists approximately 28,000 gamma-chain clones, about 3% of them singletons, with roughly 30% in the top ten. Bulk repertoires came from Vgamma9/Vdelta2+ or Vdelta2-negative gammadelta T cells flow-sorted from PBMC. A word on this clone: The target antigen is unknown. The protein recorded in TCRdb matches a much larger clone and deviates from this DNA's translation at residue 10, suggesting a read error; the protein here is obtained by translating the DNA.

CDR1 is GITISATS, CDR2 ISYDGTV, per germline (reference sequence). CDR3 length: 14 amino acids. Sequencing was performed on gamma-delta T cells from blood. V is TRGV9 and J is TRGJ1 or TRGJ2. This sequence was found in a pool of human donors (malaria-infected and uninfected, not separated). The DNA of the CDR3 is TGTGCCTTGTGGGAGGGCCTCAATTATCATAAGAAACTCTTT. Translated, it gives CALWEGLNYHKKLF.